Each of the 10 T cell receptor beta chains below was sequenced from the same sample in a study of vaccination and CD4 T cells after COVID-19. These receptors lack a known antigen. Cultured CD4+ T cells had their DNA profiled by the Oncomine TCR Beta short-read assay. A single record per CDR3 protein comes from TCRdb applying MiXCR to the PCR reads. In the table there are about 21,000 distinct CDR3 sequences, about 40% of which are singletons. Treatment reported: approximately 11-day PBMC culture with coronavirus spike peptide pools or control peptides (ViraFEST assay). The specimen comprised CD4+ T cells from blood, cultured in vitro, sampled before SARS-CoV-2 vaccination. The receptors derive from a human donor who had recovered from COVID-19.

In its sample, this clonotype was seen a few times. The chain employs TRBV20-1 and TRBJ1-5; D uncertain. The CDR3 is 14 amino acids. Per germline, CDR1 DFQATT and CDR2 SNEGSKA (reference sequence). With 5 bases removed from V and 0 bases from J, the gap between germline ends came to 11 bases. The CDR3 is CSAHTTDSNQPQHF. In DNA form, the CDR3 reads TGCAGTGCTCACACCACAGATAGCAATCAGCCCCAGCATTTT.

The CDR3 reads CASSPRLASTDTQYF. CDR3 coding DNA: TGTGCCAGCTCACCACGGCTAGCGAGCACAGATACGCAGTATTTT. V gene TRBV18 combines with J gene TRBJ2-3; D is possibly TRBD2 (6 bases). With 1 base removed from V and 0 bases from J, the gap between germline ends came to 8 bases. The germline V gene has CDR1 KGHSH and CDR2 LQKENI. The CDR3 length is 15 residues.

The V gene is TRBV19, the J gene TRBJ1-1; 9 nucleotides align to TRBD1. The germline gives CDR1 LNHDA, CDR2 SQIVND (reference sequence). V shed 9 bases, J shed 0 bases, and the junction held 2 bases outside the gene matches. The CDR3 has 13 amino acids. This chain's CDR3 is CASGTGLNTEAFF. CDR3 nucleotides: TGTGCCAGCGGGACAGGGTTGAACACTGAAGCTTTCTTT.

The V call is TRBV6-2 or TRBV6-3, the J call TRBJ1-5, with D possibly being TRBD1 (5 bases). The CDR3 is 16 amino acids. Trimming took 5 bases from V and 7 from J, leaving 21 bases between them. Germline values: CDR1 MNHEY, CDR2 SVGEGT. The CDR3 spells CASSEGLIGVNQPQHF. The DNA for the CDR3 is TGTGCCAGCAGTGAGGGGCTAATAGGGGTCAACCAGCCCCAGCATTTT.

V usage is TRBV20-1 and J usage is TRBJ2-1, with 13 bases aligning to TRBD2. Per germline, CDR1 DFQATT and CDR2 SNEGSKA (reference sequence). After removal of 5 bases from V and 7 bases from J, the junction contained 5 bases not matched to a gene. The CDR3 contains 14 residues. DNA of the CDR3: TGCAGTGCTTGGGGACTAGCGGGGAGTAATGAGCAGTTCTTC. This codes for CSAWGLAGSNEQFF.

The chain is built from TRBV27 and TRBJ2-7; TRBD1 agrees at 9 bases. The length of the CDR3 is 14 residues. V shed 5 bases, J shed 4 bases, and the junction held 6 bases outside the gene matches. Germline V CDR1 and CDR2: MNHEY, SMNVEV (reference sequence). The chain's CDR3 is CASSRSGTGYEQYF. CDR3 in DNA: TGTGCCAGCAGTCGATCCGGGACAGGGTACGAGCAGTACTTC.

This clonotype was observed a few times. The genes are TRBV11-3 and TRBJ2-3; 9 bases line up with TRBD1. This CDR3 comprises 19 residues. Germline loops: CDR1 SGHNT, CDR2 YENEEA. The V gene end was trimmed by 5 bases and the J gene end by 3 bases; junction bases not matched to a gene: 18. The chain's CDR3 is CASSPAVPGQGLWTDTQYF. The CDR3 DNA reads as TGTGCCAGCAGCCCCGCGGTCCCGGGACAGGGATTGTGGACAGATACGCAGTATTTT.

The chain joins TRBV14 to TRBJ2-2; 10 bases align to TRBD2. J was trimmed by 0 bases and V by 2 bases; bases with no gene match: 0. In germline, CDR1 is SGHDN, CDR2 FVKESK. The CDR3 has 16 amino acids. CDR3 region: CASSQLAGANTGELFF. For the CDR3, the DNA is TGTGCCAGCAGCCAACTAGCGGGAGCGAACACCGGGGAGCTGTTTTTT.

This clonotype has just one count. The rearrangement links TRBV20-1 to TRBJ2-1; 11 nucleotides agree with TRBD2. The CDR3 is 17 residues long. Germline V CDR1 and CDR2: DFQATT, SNEGSKA (reference sequence). J gave up 4 bases and V 0 bases, and 8 bases lay outside the gene matches. The CDR3: CSAREALAGGRYNEQFF. In DNA form, the CDR3 reads TGCAGTGCTAGAGAGGCCCTAGCGGGAGGTCGGTACAATGAGCAGTTCTTC.

In this sample, this clonotype turned up a few times. V and J are TRBV20-1 and TRBJ1-5; maybe TRBD1 (5 bases). Germline CDR1 is DFQATT and CDR2 is SNEGSKA (reference sequence). The ends were cut back, 0 bases at V and 1 base at J, with 13 bases in the middle. The CDR3 covers 16 residues. DNA of the CDR3: TGCAGTGCTAGAGATACGGCAGGGTGGAGCAATCAGCCCCAGCATTTT. Its protein is CSARDTAGWSNQPQHF.